The source of this T cell receptor beta chain is a study of cytomegalovirus exposure and HLA in healthy donors. Study results and caveats: Most TCR sequences were seen very rarely across donors, but some public TCRs occurred in many. Per a prior analysis, the majority of TCR beta V segments were productive roughly 87% or roughly 30% of the time. On later analysis, the bulk of CMV-associated TCR beta chains appeared to be HLA-restricted. Reportedly, TCR beta sequences accurately predicted HLA-A and HLA-B alleles in most subjects.

The CDR3 extends over 12 amino acids. Trimming took off 5 bases at V and 6 bases at J, with 8 bases between the two ends. Germline assignment: CDR1 KGHSH and CDR2 LQKENI. The PCR made use of 60 Vbeta and 13 Jbeta primers. Produced via immunoSEQ multiplex PCR; TCRdb's table is partial and in-frame only. The table lists more than 80,000 clones, roughly 82% of them singletons. Details on this clone: Its target is not known.

The receptor comes from a male donor in good health and CMV-seropositive. The chain has TRBV18 and TRBJ2-4; D gene unclear. What was sequenced was PBMCs. In DNA form, the CDR3 reads TGTGCCAGCTCATCTGACTCAAACATTCAGTACTTC. Protein: CASSSDSNIQYF. Based on the CDR3 plus reference TRBV18 and TRBJ2-4, the full variable domain is NAGVMQNPRHLVRRRGQEARLRCSPMKGHSHVYWYRQLPEEGLKFMVYLQKENIIDESGMPKERFSAEFPKEGPSILRIQQVVRGDSAAYFCASSSDSNIQYFGAGTRLSVL.